This T cell receptor (beta chain) was documented in a study of blood T cell repertoires in COVID-19. As for the study in general: Italy, Spain and the United States were the sources of the convalescent and acute COVID-19 samples. The cDNA or gDNA used as material had been derived from T cells, B-cell-depleted T cells, or PBMCs.

Per the study methods: Amplification of reference gene primers was used by the study to estimate nucleated cell counts. TCRdb's table, derived via immunoSEQ multiplex PCR, lists solely in-frame clones and lacks some. The V and J calls and clone size come from that table; D and trimming were worked out from the DNA. The sample has around 270,000 clones; 88% are singletons. V was clipped by 0 bases and J by 10 bases, with 12 bases between them. The CDR3 length is 14 residues. CDR1 is SEHNR, CDR2 FQNEAQ, per germline (reference sequence). Sequenced sample: peripheral blood. The clonotype was recovered from a man in his 60s who had recovered from COVID-19. This chain links TRBV7-9 with TRBJ1-4, with a weak D call TRBD1 (6 bases). The CDR3 spells CASSLAGGGGKLFF. Written as DNA, the CDR3 is TGTGCCAGCAGCTTAGCCGGGGGCGGGGGAAAACTGTTTTTT.